Listed here are 10 T cell receptor beta chains from one sample, sequenced in a study of vaccination and CD4 T cells after COVID-19. Treatment reported: roughly 10-day PBMC culture with coronavirus spike peptide pools or control peptides (ViraFEST assay). What these receptors recognize is not known. Oncomine TCR Beta short-read sequencing was applied to DNA from cultured CD4+ T cells. Using its own MiXCR run on the PCR reads, TCRdb lists one record per CDR3 protein. This sample has some 20,000 distinct CDR3 sequences, with over 50% found just once. Input material: CD4+ T cells from blood, cultured in vitro. The receptors come from a human donor who had recovered from COVID-19.

The chain couples TRBV27 to TRBJ1-2, with no clear D. The CDR3 runs to 13 residues. V was cut by 7 bases and J by 4 bases, with 13 bases left in between. Germline V lookup: CDR1 MNHEY, CDR2 SMNVEV (reference sequence). Written as DNA, the CDR3 is TGTGCCAGCAAAAACCTTGAGGGCTATGGCTACACCTTC. It translates to CASKNLEGYGYTF.

V and J are TRBV6-5 and TRBJ1-3; D is unresolved. Germline V CDR1 and CDR2: MNHEY, SVGAGI. V gave up 4 bases and J gave up 0 bases, with 10 bases separating them. The CDR3 length is 15 residues. The CDR3 is CASSSPWDSGNTIYF. The CDR3 coding sequence is TGTGCCAGCAGTTCCCCATGGGACTCTGGAAACACCATATATTTT.

The CDR3 DNA sequence: TGTGCCAGCAGCCGTATCAGCGGGACCGAGCAGTTCTTC. Protein product: CASSRISGTEQFF. The gene calls are TRBV6-2 or TRBV6-3 and TRBJ2-1; TRBD2 matches at 7 bases. V trimming: 6 bases; J trimming: 10 bases; junction bases outside the gene matches: 9. Germline V CDR1 and CDR2: MNHEY, SVGEGT. The CDR3 contains 13 residues.

J is TRBJ1-2 and V is TRBV5-1, with 8 positions matching TRBD1. The CDR3 spans 14 residues. The V segment lost 4 bases and the J segment 8 bases; nucleotides outside the gene matches: 10. Germline V lookup: CDR1 SGHRS, CDR2 YFSETQ. The DNA of the CDR3 is TGCGCCAGCAGCCAGGAACAGGGGGGTTTGGGCTACACCTTC. Protein: CASSQEQGGLGYTF.

V gene TRBV27 combines with J gene TRBJ1-2; 7 bases are shared with TRBD1. Germline CDR1 reads MNHEY; CDR2 reads SMNVEV (reference sequence). CDR3 size: 16 residues. The J segment lost 1 base and the V segment lost 3 bases, leaving 8 bases of the junction unmatched. This CDR3 is CASSFMSGTVNYGYTF. CDR3 coding DNA: TGTGCCAGCAGTTTTATGTCCGGGACAGTTAACTATGGCTACACCTTC.

The chain uses TRBV12-3 or TRBV12-4 and TRBJ1-2; weak D call: TRBD1 (5 bases). The V end lost 4 bases, the J end lost 8 bases, and 14 bases lay between the germline ends. This CDR3 has 13 amino acids. The CDR3: CASSSGALRGYTF. The CDR3 bases are TGTGCCAGCAGTTCCGGGGCCCTTCGCGGCTACACCTTC.

The rearrangement joins TRBV27 to TRBJ1-6, with D perhaps matching TRBD1 (6 bases). V lost 4 bases, J lost 6 bases, and 13 bases lay in between. CDR3 length: 15 residues. Germline V gives CDR1 MNHEY, CDR2 SMNVEV (reference sequence). The CDR3 is CASSSPRGGNSPLHF. CDR3 sequence (DNA): TGTGCCAGCAGTTCCCCCAGGGGTGGTAATTCACCCCTCCACTTT.

The genes are TRBV20-1 and TRBJ2-7; TRBD1 aligns across 10 bases. The CDR3 loop spans 14 amino acids. Germline lookup yields CDR1 DFQATT and CDR2 SNEGSKA (reference sequence). The V gene end was trimmed by 3 bases and the J gene end by 5 bases; junction bases not matched to a gene: 7. Here the CDR3 DNA reads TGCAGTGCTAGGGGGACAGGGGTCATCAACGAGCAGTACTTC. This gives the protein CSARGTGVINEQYF.

The V gene is TRBV6-2 or TRBV6-3, the J gene TRBJ2-1; 11 bases line up with TRBD2. V lost 6 bases and J lost 5; bases outside the gene matches: 6. CDR1 MNHEY and CDR2 SVGEGT come from the germline V gene. The CDR3 length is 15 residues. The CDR3 spells CASRIAGGPHNEQFF. The CDR3 DNA is TGTGCCAGCAGAATAGCGGGGGGGCCCCACAATGAGCAGTTCTTC.

The gene calls are TRBV7-9 and TRBJ1-2; TRBD1 might be the D (6 bases). Trimming removed 3 bases at V and 4 bases at J, with 15 bases between. There are 15 residues in the CDR3. The V gene's germline CDR1 is SEHNR and CDR2 FQNEAQ (reference sequence). The CDR3 sequence is CASSLAGGRLYGYTF. CDR3 nucleotides: TGTGCCAGCAGCTTGGCGGGGGGCAGACTCTATGGCTACACCTTC.